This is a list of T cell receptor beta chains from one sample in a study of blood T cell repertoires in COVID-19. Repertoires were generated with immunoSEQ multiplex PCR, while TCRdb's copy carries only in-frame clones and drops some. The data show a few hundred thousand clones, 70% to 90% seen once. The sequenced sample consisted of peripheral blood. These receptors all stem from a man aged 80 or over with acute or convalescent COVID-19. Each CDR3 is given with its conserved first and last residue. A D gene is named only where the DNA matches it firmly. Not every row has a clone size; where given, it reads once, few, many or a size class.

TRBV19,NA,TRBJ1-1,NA,CASRLNTEAFF,TGTGCCAGCAGATTGAACACTGAAGCTTTCTTT
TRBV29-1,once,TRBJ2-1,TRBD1,CSVATGYNEQFF,TGCAGCGTGGCGACAGGGTACAATGAGCAGTTCTTC
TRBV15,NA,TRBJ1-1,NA,CATSRDKRVLKNTEAFF,TGTGCCACCAGCAGAGATAAGAGGGTCCTGAAGAACACTGAAGCTTTCTTT
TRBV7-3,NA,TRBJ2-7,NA,CASSLNRAYEQYF,TGTGCCAGCAGCTTAAACAGGGCATACGAGCAGTACTTC
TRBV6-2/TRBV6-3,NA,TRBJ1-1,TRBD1,CASSYAGGRGNTEAFF,TGTGCCAGCAGTTACGCAGGGGGGAGAGGGAACACTGAAGCTTTCTTT
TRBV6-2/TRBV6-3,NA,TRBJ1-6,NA,CASSYSSDSWNSPLHF,TGTGCCAGCAGTTACTCGAGTGACAGTTGGAATTCACCCCTCCACTTT
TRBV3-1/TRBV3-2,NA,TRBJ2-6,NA,CASSQRSGSGANVLTF,TGTGCCAGCAGCCAACGGTCAGGCTCTGGGGCCAACGTCCTGACTTTC
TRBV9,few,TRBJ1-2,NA,CASSVEGVGGREDGYTF,TGTGCCAGCAGCGTAGAGGGTGTAGGAGGGAGGGAAGATGGCTACACCTTC
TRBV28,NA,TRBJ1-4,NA,CASSLSGVREKLFF,TGTGCCAGCAGTTTATCGGGAGTCAGGGAAAAACTGTTTTTT
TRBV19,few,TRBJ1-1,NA,CASSTQVNTEAFF,TGTGCCAGTAGTACTCAGGTTAACACTGAAGCTTTCTTT
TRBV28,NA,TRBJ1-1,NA,CASSLFGDRREAFF,TGTGCCAGCAGTTTATTCGGAGACAGGAGAGAAGCTTTCTTT
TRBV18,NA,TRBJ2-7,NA,CASSSVRARYEQYF,TGTGCCAGCTCATCGGTGCGGGCGAGGTACGAGCAGTACTTC
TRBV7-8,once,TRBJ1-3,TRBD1,CASSSDRARNTIYF,TGTGCCAGCAGCTCAGACAGGGCGAGAAACACCATATATTTT
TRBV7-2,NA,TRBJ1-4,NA,CASSLSQRVNEKLFF,TGTGCCAGCAGCTTGTCACAGAGAGTAAATGAAAAACTGTTTTTT
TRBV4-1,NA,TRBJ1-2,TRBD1,CASSQEGGLYGYTF,TGCGCCAGCAGCCAAGAAGGGGGCCTCTATGGCTACACCTTC
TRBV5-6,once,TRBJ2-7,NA,CASSLVESYEQYF,TGTGCCAGCAGCTTGGTGGAGTCATACGAGCAGTACTTC
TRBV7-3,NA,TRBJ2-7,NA,CASSLANRAGEQYF,TGTGCCAGCAGCTTAGCAAACAGGGCGGGCGAGCAGTACTTC
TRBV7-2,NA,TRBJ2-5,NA,CASSLGTLQETQYF,TGTGCCAGCAGCTTGGGGACTCTCCAAGAGACCCAGTACTTC
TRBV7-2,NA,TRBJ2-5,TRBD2,CASSLRRGGETQYF,TGTGCCAGCAGCTTGAGGAGGGGAGGGGAGACCCAGTACTTC
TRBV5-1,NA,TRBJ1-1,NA,CASSLEGSSRGAFF,TGCGCCAGCAGCTTGGAGGGCTCGTCGAGGGGGGCTTTCTTT
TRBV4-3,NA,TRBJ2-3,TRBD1,CASSQDTGDADTQYF,TGCGCCAGCAGCCAAGATACAGGGGACGCAGATACGCAGTATTTT
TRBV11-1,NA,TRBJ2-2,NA,CASSLVRNTGELFF,TGTGCCAGCAGCTTAGTCAGAAACACCGGGGAGCTGTTTTTT
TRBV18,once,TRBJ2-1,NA,CATSKGDLREQFF,TGTGCCACCTCTAAGGGAGATCTAAGGGAGCAGTTCTTC
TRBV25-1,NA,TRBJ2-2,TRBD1,CASRGQGFSGELFF,TGTGCCAGCAGGGGACAGGGATTTTCCGGGGAGCTGTTTTTT
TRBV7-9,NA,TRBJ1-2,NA,CASSLFISGNYGYTF,TGTGCCAGCAGCCTTTTTATATCGGGGAACTATGGCTACACCTTC
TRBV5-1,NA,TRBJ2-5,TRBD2,CASSSAASGIQETQYF,TGCGCCAGCAGCTCCGCGGCTAGCGGGATCCAAGAGACCCAGTACTTC
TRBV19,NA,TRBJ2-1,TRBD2,CASSLGLAFRYNEQFF,TGTGCCAGTAGTTTGGGACTAGCGTTCCGATACAATGAGCAGTTCTTC
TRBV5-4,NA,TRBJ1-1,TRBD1,CASSLPTGQAVAFF,TGTGCCAGCAGCTTACCAACGGGACAGGCCGTGGCTTTCTTT
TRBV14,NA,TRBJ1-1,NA,CASSQERDTEAFF,TGTGCCAGCAGCCAAGAGAGGGACACTGAAGCTTTCTTT
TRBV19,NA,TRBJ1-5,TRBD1,CASSIRKNSGGWEQPQHF,TGTGCCAGTAGTATAAGGAAAAATTCAGGGGGCTGGGAACAGCCCCAGCATTTT
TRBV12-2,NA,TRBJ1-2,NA,CASRFRTGGYTF,TGTGCAAGTCGCTTTCGGACTGGTGGCTACACCTTC
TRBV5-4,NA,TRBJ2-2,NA,CASRPGTANTGELFF,TGTGCCAGCAGGCCCGGGACTGCGAACACCGGGGAGCTGTTTTTT
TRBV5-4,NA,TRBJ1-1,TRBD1,CASSGTGRVDTEAFF,TGTGCCAGCAGCGGGACAGGGAGAGTGGACACTGAAGCTTTCTTT
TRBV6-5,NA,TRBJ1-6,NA,CASSYGGGQNSPLHF,TGTGCCAGCAGTTACGGGGGGGGGCAGAATTCACCCCTCCACTTT
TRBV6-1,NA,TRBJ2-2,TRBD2,CASSASSGISTGELFF,TGTGCCAGCAGTGCCTCTAGCGGGATTAGCACCGGGGAGCTGTTTTTT
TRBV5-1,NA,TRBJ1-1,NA,CASSYRVEGDTEAFF,TGCGCCAGCAGCTACAGGGTAGAGGGGGACACTGAAGCTTTCTTT
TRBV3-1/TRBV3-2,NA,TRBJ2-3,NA,CASRDSLSTDTQYF,TGTGCCAGCCGGGACTCGCTAAGCACAGATACGCAGTATTTT
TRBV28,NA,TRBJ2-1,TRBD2,CASREAMGLAGNEQFF,TGTGCCAGCAGAGAGGCTATGGGACTAGCGGGCAATGAGCAGTTCTTC
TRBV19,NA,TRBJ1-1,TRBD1,CASRHLGTGGTEAFF,TGTGCCAGTAGACACCTCGGGACAGGGGGCACTGAAGCTTTCTTT
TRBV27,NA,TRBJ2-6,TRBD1,CASRGRDRGRLGANVLTF,TGTGCCAGCAGAGGCCGGGACAGGGGGCGTCTGGGGGCCAACGTCCTGACTTTC
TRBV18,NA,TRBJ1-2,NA,CASSPSDGYTF,TGTGCCAGCTCACCGTCGGATGGCTACACCTTC
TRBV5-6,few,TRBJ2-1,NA,CASSSLGQLGNEQFF,TGTGCCAGCAGCTCGCTCGGACAATTGGGCAATGAGCAGTTCTTC
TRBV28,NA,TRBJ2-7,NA,CASRLGPYEQYF,TGTGCCAGCAGATTGGGGCCCTACGAGCAGTACTTC
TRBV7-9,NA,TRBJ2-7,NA,CASTLTGSSYEQYF,TGTGCCAGCACCTTAACGGGTAGCTCCTACGAGCAGTACTTC
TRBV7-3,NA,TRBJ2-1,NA,CASSNQPGTYNEQFF,TGTGCCAGCAGCAACCAACCTGGCACGTACAATGAGCAGTTCTTC
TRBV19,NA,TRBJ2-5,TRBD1,CASSTSTGTGGETQYF,TGTGCCAGTAGTACCTCCACCGGGACAGGGGGAGAGACCCAGTACTTC
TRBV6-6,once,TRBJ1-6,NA,CASSLQGSGGSPLHF,TGTGCCAGCAGTTTGCAGGGGTCAGGTGGTTCACCCCTCCACTTT
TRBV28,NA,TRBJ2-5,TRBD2,CASFPRGGAPQETQYF,TGTGCCAGTTTCCCCCGGGGAGGGGCGCCCCAAGAGACCCAGTACTTC
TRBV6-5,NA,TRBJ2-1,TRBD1,CASSFTGQGRNNEQFF,TGTGCCAGCAGTTTCACGGGACAGGGGCGGAACAATGAGCAGTTCTTC
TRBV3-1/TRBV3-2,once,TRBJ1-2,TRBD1,CASRHTGTGGDGYTF,TGTGCCAGCAGACACACCGGGACAGGGGGCGATGGCTACACCTTC
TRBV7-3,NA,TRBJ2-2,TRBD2,CASSPWGTSGRALNTGELFF,TGTGCCAGCAGCCCGTGGGGGACTAGCGGGAGGGCCCTGAACACCGGGGAGCTGTTTTTT
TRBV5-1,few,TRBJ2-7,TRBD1,CASSPNLGQVKSYEQYF,TGCGCCAGCAGCCCTAACCTGGGACAGGTAAAGTCCTACGAGCAGTACTTC
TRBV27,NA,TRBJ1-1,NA,CASSSLTGWGMNTEAFF,TGTGCCAGCAGTTCCCTTACAGGGTGGGGGATGAACACTGAAGCTTTCTTT
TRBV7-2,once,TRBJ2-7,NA,CASSLGGLRTYEQYF,TGTGCCAGCAGCCTGGGGGGTCTCCGAACCTACGAGCAGTACTTC
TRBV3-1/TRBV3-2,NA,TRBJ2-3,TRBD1,CASSHGQGAADTQYF,TGTGCCAGCAGCCACGGACAGGGGGCCGCAGATACGCAGTATTTT